These T cell receptor beta chains were read from a single sample in a study of shared clonotypes between healthy human individuals. Measured with immunoSEQ multiplex PCR; TCRdb has only the in-frame clones, and not every one. This sample has 550,000 to 850,000 clones, with approximately 74% found just once. Sequenced: memory CD4+ T cells sorted from blood. These receptor sequences come from a woman in her 30s in good health. Each CDR3 is given with its conserved first and last residue. D genes are given only for firm matches. A row's size may be missing; if present it is once, few, many or a size class.

v_call	clone_size	d_call	j_call	cdr3_aa	cdr3_nt
TRBV4-2	few	NA	TRBJ1-5	CASSQDRRVSNQPQHF	TGTGCCAGCAGCCAAGATCGAAGGGTGAGCAATCAGCCCCAGCATTTT
TRBV14	NA	TRBD1	TRBJ2-2	CASSQWTGDTGELFF	TGTGCCAGCAGCCAATGGACAGGGGACACCGGGGAGCTGTTTTTT
TRBV5-5	NA	NA	TRBJ2-7	CASSLVARGMSEQYF	TGTGCCAGCAGCTTGGTAGCCAGGGGAATGAGCGAGCAGTACTTC
TRBV6-1	NA	NA	TRBJ1-1	CASSKGDIEDTEAFF	TGTGCCAGCAGTAAAGGGGACATAGAGGACACTGAAGCTTTCTTT
TRBV7-2	NA	NA	TRBJ2-3	CASSLAEGRTQYF	TGTGCCAGCAGCTTAGCCGAAGGGCGTACGCAGTATTTT
TRBV11-1	once	TRBD1	TRBJ1-4	CASSWTGQANEKLFF	TGTGCCAGCAGCTGGACGGGACAGGCTAATGAAAAACTGTTTTTT
TRBV19	NA	NA	TRBJ2-3	CASSSRGRADTQYF	TGTGCCAGTAGTTCCAGGGGAAGGGCAGATACGCAGTATTTT
TRBV5-1	NA	TRBD1	TRBJ1-1	CASSLGDRGTEAFF	TGCGCCAGCAGCTTGGGGGACAGGGGAACTGAAGCTTTCTTT
TRBV5-1	few	TRBD1	TRBJ1-1	CASSLTGGWQAFF	TGCGCCAGCAGCCTCACAGGGGGCTGGCAAGCTTTCTTT
TRBV19	few	TRBD1	TRBJ1-5	CASSIRGQAYSNQPQHF	TGTGCCAGTAGTATAAGGGGACAGGCCTATAGCAATCAGCCCCAGCATTTT
TRBV5-1	NA	TRBD2	TRBJ2-7	CASSYGTSESYEQYF	TGCGCCAGCAGCTACGGGACTAGCGAGTCCTACGAGCAGTACTTC
TRBV2	few	TRBD1	TRBJ1-5	CASRRDRVEPQHF	TGTGCCAGCAGAAGGGACAGAGTCGAGCCCCAGCATTTT
TRBV25-1	NA	TRBD1	TRBJ2-7	CASSEYLRMDRNYEQYF	TGTGCCAGCAGTGAATACCTACGTATGGACAGGAACTACGAGCAGTACTTC
TRBV5-1	NA	NA	TRBJ2-7	CASSLDSGRTPEQYF	TGCGCCAGCAGCTTGGATAGCGGCCGGACCCCCGAGCAGTACTTC
TRBV11-2	NA	NA	TRBJ2-4	CASSLDGPIKNIQYF	TGTGCCAGCAGCTTAGACGGACCCATAAAAAACATTCAGTACTTC
TRBV14	NA	NA	TRBJ2-7	CASSQAWDNRPYEQYF	TGTGCCAGCAGCCAAGCATGGGACAACAGACCCTACGAGCAGTACTTC
TRBV20-1	many	NA	TRBJ1-1	CSARGYTEAFF	TGCAGTGCTCGCGGATACACTGAAGCTTTCTTT
TRBV28	few	NA	TRBJ2-7	CASSPSQGGSYEQYF	TGTGCCAGCAGTCCGTCCCAGGGGGGATCCTACGAGCAGTACTTC
TRBV6-1	NA	NA	TRBJ1-3	CASTAGGAGNTIYF	TGTGCCAGCACCGCCGGTGGGGCTGGAAACACCATATATTTT
TRBV2	NA	TRBD2	TRBJ2-2	CASRGLAGEVTGELFF	TGTGCCAGCAGAGGACTAGCGGGAGAGGTCACCGGGGAGCTGTTTTTT
TRBV28	NA	NA	TRBJ2-6	CASSGIWASGANVLTF	TGTGCCAGCAGTGGAATTTGGGCCTCTGGGGCCAACGTCCTGACTTTC
TRBV2	NA	NA	TRBJ1-5	CASTKSFSNQPQHF	TGTGCCAGCACCAAGAGCTTTAGCAATCAGCCCCAGCATTTT
TRBV11-2	few	NA	TRBJ2-3	CASSFRAESTDTQYF	TGTGCCAGCAGCTTTAGAGCGGAAAGCACAGATACGCAGTATTTT
TRBV7-9	NA	NA	TRBJ1-3	CASSLAGNTIYF	TGTGCCAGCAGCTTGGCGGGAAACACCATATATTTT
TRBV5-1	once	NA	TRBJ2-2	CASSLGLQNTGELFF	TGCGCCAGCAGCTTGGGGTTGCAGAACACCGGGGAGCTGTTTTTT
TRBV7-8	few	TRBD2	TRBJ2-7	CASSSAGGSGSSYEQYF	TGTGCCAGCAGCTCAGCGGGGGGTAGCGGGAGCTCCTACGAGCAGTACTTC
TRBV4-1	NA	TRBD2	TRBJ2-7	CASSQSTSGRPAYEQYF	TGCGCCAGCAGCCAAAGCACAAGCGGGAGGCCAGCCTACGAGCAGTACTTC
TRBV5-1	once	TRBD2	TRBJ2-1	CASSLDIGTSGREQFF	TGCGCCAGCAGCTTAGACATCGGGACTAGCGGGAGGGAGCAGTTCTTC
TRBV19	many	NA	TRBJ2-3	CASSIRLRGGSADTQYF	TGTGCCAGTAGTATCCGTCTCCGGGGAGGCAGTGCCGATACGCAGTATTTT
TRBV5-4	NA	NA	TRBJ2-7	CASSSSSGSLGQYF	TGTGCCAGCAGCTCGTCTTCCGGGTCCCTCGGGCAGTACTTC
TRBV5-5	NA	TRBD1	TRBJ1-1	CASRRNFQGAGSEAFF	TGTGCCAGCAGGCGCAACTTCCAGGGGGCGGGATCTGAAGCTTTCTTT
TRBV15	few	NA	TRBJ2-2	CATSREEGLELFF	TGTGCCACCAGCAGAGAAGAGGGGCTGGAGCTGTTTTTT
TRBV28	NA	NA	TRBJ2-5	CASTGWRLEKETQYF	TGTGCCAGCACGGGGTGGAGACTAGAAAAAGAGACCCAGTACTTC
TRBV5-1	few	TRBD1	TRBJ2-1	CASSLGDRDRNEQFF	TGCGCCAGCAGCTTGGGGGACAGGGATAGGAATGAGCAGTTCTTC
TRBV19	once	NA	TRBJ2-5	CASTVGAGYQETQYF	TGTGCCAGCACCGTCGGGGCGGGATACCAAGAGACCCAGTACTTC
TRBV18	NA	TRBD2	TRBJ2-1	CASSPTLGGSSYNEQFF	TGTGCCAGCTCACCCACCCTAGGCGGGAGCTCCTACAATGAGCAGTTCTTC
TRBV7-8	NA	NA	TRBJ1-1	CASSLKLGVTEAFF	TGTGCCAGCAGCTTAAAGCTTGGGGTCACTGAAGCTTTCTTT
TRBV15	NA	NA	TRBJ2-7	CATSRPTGSYEQYF	TGTGCCACCAGCAGACCTACAGGGTCCTACGAGCAGTACTTC
TRBV2	NA	TRBD1	TRBJ1-1	CASGTQGDTEAFF	TGTGCCAGCGGCACGCAGGGGGACACTGAAGCTTTCTTT
TRBV27	NA	TRBD2	TRBJ2-1	CASGAAGGTYNEQFF	TGTGCCAGCGGAGCAGCGGGAGGGACCTACAATGAGCAGTTCTTC
TRBV6-1	many	NA	TRBJ1-2	CASGQNYGYTF	TGTGCCAGCGGACAGAACTATGGCTACACCTTC
TRBV6-1	once	TRBD1	TRBJ1-2	CASSLLGTGDGYTF	TGTGCCAGCAGCCTACTTGGGACAGGGGATGGCTACACCTTC
TRBV5-1	NA	TRBD2	TRBJ2-7	CASRLAASYEQYF	TGCGCCAGCCGACTAGCGGCTTCCTACGAGCAGTACTTC
TRBV19	NA	TRBD1	TRBJ1-1	CASTPQGAGGSVFF	TGTGCCAGTACCCCACAAGGGGCAGGGGGCTCGGTTTTCTTT
TRBV5-6	NA	NA	TRBJ1-1	CASSRTRRSNTEAFF	TGTGCCAGCAGCCGGACACGGCGTTCGAACACTGAAGCTTTCTTT
TRBV10-1	NA	NA	TRBJ2-2	CASSPRRTSNTGELFF	TGCGCCAGCAGCCCGCGTCGGACTTCGAACACCGGGGAGCTGTTTTTT
TRBV6-1	NA	NA	TRBJ1-2	CASSGTGRGYTF	TGTGCCAGCAGTGGTACAGGGAGGGGCTACACCTTC
TRBV28	NA	TRBD2	TRBJ2-1	CASVSRVPGGYNEQFF	TGTGCCAGCGTGAGCAGGGTTCCGGGGGGATACAATGAGCAGTTCTTC